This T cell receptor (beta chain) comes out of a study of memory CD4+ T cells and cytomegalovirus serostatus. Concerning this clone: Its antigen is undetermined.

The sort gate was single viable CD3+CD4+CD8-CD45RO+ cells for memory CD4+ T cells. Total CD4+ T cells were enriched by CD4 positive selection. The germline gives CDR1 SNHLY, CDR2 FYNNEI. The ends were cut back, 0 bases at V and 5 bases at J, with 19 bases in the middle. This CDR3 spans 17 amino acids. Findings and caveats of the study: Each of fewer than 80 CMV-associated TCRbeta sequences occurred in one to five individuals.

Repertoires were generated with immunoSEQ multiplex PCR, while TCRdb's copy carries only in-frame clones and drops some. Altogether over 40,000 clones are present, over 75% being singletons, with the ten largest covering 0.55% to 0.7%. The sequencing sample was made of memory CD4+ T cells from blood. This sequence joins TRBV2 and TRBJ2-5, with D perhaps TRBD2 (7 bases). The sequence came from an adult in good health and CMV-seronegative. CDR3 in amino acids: CASSEAPGGALGETQYF. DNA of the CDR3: TGTGCCAGCAGTGAAGCGCCTGGGGGGGCCCTCGGGGAGACCCAGTACTTC. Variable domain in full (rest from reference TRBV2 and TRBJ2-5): EPEVTQTPSHQVTQMGQEVILRCVPISNHLYFYWYRQILGQKVEFLVSFYNNEISEKSEIFDDQFSVERPDGSNFTLKIRSTKLEDSAMYFCASSEAPGGALGETQYFGPGTRLLVL.